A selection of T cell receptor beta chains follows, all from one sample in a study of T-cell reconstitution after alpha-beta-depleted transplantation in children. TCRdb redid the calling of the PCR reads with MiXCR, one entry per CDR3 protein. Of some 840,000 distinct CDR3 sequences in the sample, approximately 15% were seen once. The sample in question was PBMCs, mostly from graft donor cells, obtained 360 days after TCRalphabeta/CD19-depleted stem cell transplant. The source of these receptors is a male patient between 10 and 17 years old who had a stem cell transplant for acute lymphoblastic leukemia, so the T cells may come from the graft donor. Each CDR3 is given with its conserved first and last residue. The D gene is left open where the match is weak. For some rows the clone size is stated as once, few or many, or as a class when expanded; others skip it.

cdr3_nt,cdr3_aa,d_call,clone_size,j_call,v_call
TGTGCCAGCAGCTTAAGGAGGGCGTCTACGAACACAGATACGCAGTATTTT,CASSLRRASTNTDTQYF,-,few,TRBJ2-3,TRBV7-3
TGTGCCAGCAGTCCGGGGGCTAGTAGCAATCAGCCCCAGCATTTT,CASSPGASSNQPQHF,-,few,TRBJ1-5,TRBV12-3/TRBV12-4
TGCGCCAGCAGCGCGGGACAGCACTCCTACGAGCAGTACTTC,CASSAGQHSYEQYF,-,many,TRBJ2-7,TRBV5-1
TGCAGCGTTTCCGCCAGGGGGCTCGATGGCTACACCTTC,CSVSARGLDGYTF,TRBD1,few,TRBJ1-2,TRBV29-1
TGCAGCGTTGAGGGACAGGGCGATGGCTACACCTTC,CSVEGQGDGYTF,TRBD1,few,TRBJ1-2,TRBV29-1
TGTGCCACCAGCAGAGATCGGTTTGGTAGCGAGTACTTC,CATSRDRFGSEYF,-,-,TRBJ2-7,TRBV15
TGTGCCAGCAGGGTTCGACAGACCACAGATACGCAGTATTTT,CASRVRQTTDTQYF,-,-,TRBJ2-3,TRBV7-2
TGTGCCAGCAGACCTAGGTTGAAGGGGCGGCCTACCTCCTACGAGCAGTACTTC,CASRPRLKGRPTSYEQYF,-,-,TRBJ2-7,TRBV7-8
TGCGCCAGCAGCTTTTCAGGGGGCCGGTCCGGGGAGCTGTTTTTT,CASSFSGGRSGELFF,TRBD1,few,TRBJ2-2,TRBV5-1
TGTGCCAGCAGCTCCCCAGAGGTCGCGGGGTACTCCACTGAAGCTTTCTTT,CASSSPEVAGYSTEAFF,-,-,TRBJ1-1,TRBV5-6
TGTGCCAGTAGTCCGGCTAGCGGGAGAGGATACGAGCAGTACTTC,CASSPASGRGYEQYF,TRBD2,few,TRBJ2-7,TRBV19
TGCAGTGCTAGAGAAGCAGCGCGGAATTTGTACAATGAGCAGTTCTTC,CSAREAARNLYNEQFF,-,-,TRBJ2-1,TRBV20-1
TGCGCCAGCGGCAACCAAGAGACCCAGTACTTC,CASGNQETQYF,-,-,TRBJ2-5,TRBV5-1
TGTGCCAGCAGTCCCCTAGGGGCGGGAGAAAATGAGCAGTTCTTC,CASSPLGAGENEQFF,TRBD2,-,TRBJ2-1,TRBV7-9
TGCGCCAGCAGCCAAGATCCGCCCAGTCCCGGCACAGATACGCAGTATTTT,CASSQDPPSPGTDTQYF,-,few,TRBJ2-3,TRBV4-1
TGTGCCAGCCGGGGCCAGAACAATGAGCAGTTCTTC,CASRGQNNEQFF,-,few,TRBJ2-1,TRBV14
TGTGCCAGCAGCCCGGGACTAGCGGCAGTTCGAACCGGGGAGCTGTTTTTT,CASSPGLAAVRTGELFF,TRBD2,many,TRBJ2-2,TRBV5-6
TGTGCCAGCTGGGCGGAGGGGTTCTCCTACAATGAGCAGTTCTTC,CASWAEGFSYNEQFF,-,-,TRBJ2-1,TRBV7-8
TGCGCCAGCAGCCAAGGCCTTTCCGTGGGGGAACACTACGAGCAGTACTTC,CASSQGLSVGEHYEQYF,-,-,TRBJ2-7,TRBV4-1
TGTGCCAGCAGCTCCTTCTTAGCGGGAGGGATCTACAATGAGCAGTTCTTC,CASSSFLAGGIYNEQFF,TRBD2,many,TRBJ2-1,TRBV7-9
TGTGCCAGCAGCTTAGATCTGGGGGACTACGAGCAGTACTTC,CASSLDLGDYEQYF,-,few,TRBJ2-7,TRBV7-8
TGTGCCAGCAGCTTAGGGGGGGAAAACAATGAGCAGTTCTTC,CASSLGGENNEQFF,-,few,TRBJ2-1,TRBV11-2
TGTGCCAGCATCCTGGGGGACCACCCCACCCGGGAGCAGTACTTC,CASILGDHPTREQYF,-,-,TRBJ2-7,TRBV2
TGTGCCAGCAGTTGGGATAGCGGGTTACCCGTTGAGCAGTTCTTC,CASSWDSGLPVEQFF,TRBD2,few,TRBJ2-1,TRBV27
TGTGCCAGCAGACTCTCCCTCTCCTACGAGCAGTACTTC,CASRLSLSYEQYF,-,few,TRBJ2-7,TRBV12-3/TRBV12-4
TGTGCCAGCAGCCTATCAAGCCGACTAGCGGGAGGCGAGCAGTTCTTC,CASSLSSRLAGGEQFF,TRBD2,few,TRBJ2-1,TRBV3-1
TGTGCCAGCGGGAGAGGTCCAGATACGCAGTATTTT,CASGRGPDTQYF,-,many,TRBJ2-3,TRBV7-9
TGTGCCAGCAGCGTGGATGTGTCGCGAGAAAAACTGTTTTTT,CASSVDVSREKLFF,-,once,TRBJ1-4,TRBV9
TGTGCCAGCAGCTCCCGTGGGGACGGGGTTCGACGGGAGCTGTTTTTT,CASSSRGDGVRRELFF,-,many,TRBJ2-2,TRBV7-2
TGTGCCAGCACCAAAGGACTAGCGGGGTCCAGGGAGACCCAGTACTTC,CASTKGLAGSRETQYF,TRBD2,few,TRBJ2-5,TRBV12-3/TRBV12-4
TGTGCCAGCAGTTCCCGGGCACCTTTAACCTACGAGCAGTACTTC,CASSSRAPLTYEQYF,-,-,TRBJ2-7,TRBV6-5
TGTGCCAGCAGCCACAAACCAGCCTACAATGAGCAGTTCTTC,CASSHKPAYNEQFF,-,-,TRBJ2-1,TRBV3-1
TGTGCCAGCAGCTTAGGGGACAGGGATTCTGGAAACACCATATATTTT,CASSLGDRDSGNTIYF,TRBD1,few,TRBJ1-3,TRBV7-9
TGCAGAGCCACTAGCGGGAGAGACAATGAGCAGTTCTTC,CRATSGRDNEQFF,TRBD2,-,TRBJ2-1,TRBV29-1
TGCGCCAGCAGTAACAGGGGGTGGACCACTGAAGCTTTCTTT,CASSNRGWTTEAFF,TRBD1,-,TRBJ1-1,TRBV5-1
TGTGCCAGCAGCTTGCTGTGGACAGGGGCCAAAGAGACCCAGTACTTC,CASSLLWTGAKETQYF,TRBD1,few,TRBJ2-5,TRBV5-5
TGTGCCAGCAGCTTGCGCGGGAGTCTGGCTCAAGAGACCCAGTACTTC,CASSLRGSLAQETQYF,TRBD2,few,TRBJ2-5,TRBV5-6
TGTGCCAGCAGCTTAGGTACAGGAATGAATGAGCAGTTCTTC,CASSLGTGMNEQFF,-,-,TRBJ2-1,TRBV11-1
TGTGCCAGTAGTGCAGACAGAGTTCTGCAGGGCTACACCTTC,CASSADRVLQGYTF,-,-,TRBJ1-2,TRBV19
TGTGCCAGCAGCCCGGGGGACGGAACAAAAGGCTACGAGCAGTACTTC,CASSPGDGTKGYEQYF,-,few,TRBJ2-7,TRBV5-6
TGTGCCAGCAGTTTAAGGTCTGGGCTCGACTTC,CASSLRSGLDF,-,-,TRBJ2-5,TRBV28
TGTGCCAGCAGCTTTCCCGGGGAAGCCGAGCAGTACTTC,CASSFPGEAEQYF,-,-,TRBJ2-7,TRBV7-3
TGTGCCTGGTGCGAGACGGACAGGCGCAATGAGCAGTTCTTC,CAWCETDRRNEQFF,TRBD1,few,TRBJ2-1,TRBV30
TGTGCCAGCAGCCGGGGACTAGTTAAATACGAGCAGTACTTC,CASSRGLVKYEQYF,TRBD2,many,TRBJ2-7,TRBV2
TGCGCCAGCAGCTTGGGGTGGACGGGGGAGACCCAGTACTTC,CASSLGWTGETQYF,-,-,TRBJ2-5,TRBV5-1
TGTGCCGGTAGCGGGGGCAATGAGCAGTTCTTC,CAGSGGNEQFF,TRBD2,-,TRBJ2-1,TRBV12-3/TRBV12-4
TGTGCCAGCAGTTTAGTGGGACAGGGTAAAGAGACCCAGTACTTC,CASSLVGQGKETQYF,TRBD1,-,TRBJ2-5,TRBV12-3/TRBV12-4
TGCGCCAGCAGTTTTGGGGACTCGGATACGCAGTATTTT,CASSFGDSDTQYF,-,-,TRBJ2-3,TRBV5-1
TGTGCCAGCAGCTTAGTGGGCAGGGGTTTAACTGAAGCTTTCTTT,CASSLVGRGLTEAFF,-,few,TRBJ1-1,TRBV7-9
TGCGCCAGCAGCTTGGTTCAGGGGGGCAATGAGCAGTTCTTC,CASSLVQGGNEQFF,-,many,TRBJ2-1,TRBV5-1
TGTGCCAGCAGTGCTTACGGGACAGGGTTCAACGAGCAGTACTTC,CASSAYGTGFNEQYF,TRBD1,few,TRBJ2-7,TRBV25-1
TGTGCCAGCAGTTTGACCGGGACAGGGACGTCTTTCTTT,CASSLTGTGTSFF,TRBD1,-,TRBJ1-1,TRBV12-3/TRBV12-4
TGTGCCAGATTAAGGAAGCAGGGTGGTGTTCAGCCCCAGCATTTT,CARLRKQGGVQPQHF,-,-,TRBJ1-5,TRBV12-3/TRBV12-4
TGCAGTGCTAGAGGACTGGGGAACAATGAGCAGTTCTTC,CSARGLGNNEQFF,-,many,TRBJ2-1,TRBV20-1